This T cell receptor (beta chain) derives from a study of T cell responses to AZD1222 COVID-19 vaccine. Regarding the study as a whole: Repertoire sampling occurred only after the peak T cell response. Unmutated variant regions reportedly attract nearly half of all spike-specific TCRs.

Method: immunoSEQ multiplex PCR; TCRdb's copy keeps in-frame clones and lacks some. Altogether 100,000 to 150,000 clones are present, 80% to 90% being singletons, with the ten largest covering approximately 12%. Worth noting for this clone: Its antigen is unknown.

The V end lost 2 bases, the J end lost 8 bases, and 12 bases lay between the germline ends. The V gene's germline CDR1 is SQVTM and CDR2 ANQGSEA. The CDR3 has 12 amino acids. The chain recombines TRBV29-1 with TRBJ1-2; D not certain. The clonotype originates from an adult in good health. This material consisted of peripheral blood, taken on day 0 of MenACWY control vaccination. CDR3 loop: CSVERVAGGYTF. The CDR3 DNA reads as TGCAGCGTTGAAAGGGTTGCGGGAGGCTACACCTTC. The whole variable domain, remainder taken from reference TRBV29-1 and TRBJ1-2, is SAVISQKPSRDICQRGTSLTIQCQVDSQVTMMFWYRQQPGQSLTLIATANQGSEATYESGFVIDKFPISRPNLTFSTLTVSNMSPEDSSIYLCSVERVAGGYTFGSGTRLTVV.